The entry below describes one TCR beta chain. This CDR3 is built from 14 residues. V trimming: 7 bases; J trimming: 2 bases; junction bases outside the gene matches: 4. These data are taken from a study of molecular identifiers for immune sequencing clone quantification. The CD8+CD4-CCR7+CD45RA+ phenotype defined the sorted naive CD8 T cells. Each CDR3 protein gets one entry after TCRdb re-called the PCR reads with MiXCR. Altogether about 320,000 distinct CDR3 sequences are present, 20% to 25% being singletons, with the ten largest covering about 0.81%. Sequencing was carried out using naive CD8+ T cells from blood, with Jurkat cell RNA spiked in. Documented subset: FACS-sorted CD8+CD4-CCR7+CD45RA+ naive T cells. The chain employs TRBV12-3 or TRBV12-4 and TRBJ2-3, with 9 nucleotides matching TRBD2. This TCR came from a human donor in good health. Some libraries in this study had Jurkat cell RNA spiked in. CDR3 coding DNA: TGTGCCAGCAACCTAGCGGGGCACACAGATACGCAGTATTTT. Translated: CASNLAGHTDTQYF.